Following are 25 T cell receptor beta chains from one sample sequenced in a study of spatial heterogeneity in lung cancer. MiXCR, run by TCRdb on the 5' RACE reads, gives a single entry per CDR3 protein. The sample has 45,000 or so distinct CDR3 sequences, about 12% seen once. Described time point: sample taken at primary tumor resection. Whole RNA was taken from tumor, nontumor lung or frozen PBMC; it was then sequenced unsorted. The material sequenced was PBMCs, taken at surgery. These receptors were obtained from a female donor with early-stage non-small cell lung cancer.

The chain combines TRBV12-3 or TRBV12-4 with TRBJ1-1, with a possible D match to TRBD1 (6 bases). CDR3 length equals 14 residues. Trimming took 4 bases from V and 1 from J, leaving 10 bases between them. The CDR3 DNA reads as TGTGCCAGCAGTTACAGGGCAGGGAACACTGAAGCTTTCTTT. This encodes CASSYRAGNTEAFF.

This clonotype was picked up many times. This chain connects TRBV6-5 to TRBJ2-3, with 11 positions matching TRBD2. The ends lost 0 bases at V and 3 bases at J; junction bases unmatched: 5. Germline V gene data show CDR1 as MNHEY and CDR2 as SVGAGI. The CDR3 has 17 amino acids. This CDR3 is CASSYSRVAGGTDTQYF. CDR3 in DNA: TGTGCCAGCAGTTACTCGAGGGTAGCGGGGGGGACAGATACGCAGTATTTT.

This clonotype was detected only a few times. CDR3 DNA: TGTGCCAGCAGACCGCAGAGGTTGAACACTGAAGCTTTCTTT. Protein: CASRPQRLNTEAFF. This chain joins TRBV6-1 and TRBJ1-1; no clear D. The CDR3 loop spans 14 amino acids. Trimming stripped 6 bases from V and 0 bases from J, with 11 bases between. Looked up from germline, CDR1 is MNHNS and CDR2 is SASEGT.

This clonotype showed up just a few times. The rearrangement joins TRBV5-1 to TRBJ2-1; D ambiguous. Germline CDR1 reads SGHRS; CDR2 reads YFSETQ. The CDR3 has 13 residues. V was cut by 0 bases and J by 5 bases, with 6 bases left in between. The chain's CDR3 is CASSLASNNEQFF. The CDR3 DNA is TGCGCCAGCAGCTTGGCCAGCAACAATGAGCAGTTCTTC.

A few counts support this clonotype. This chain joins TRBV9 and TRBJ2-3; D is ambiguous. Germline V lookup: CDR1 SGDLS, CDR2 YYNGEE. Deletions cut 6 bases from V and 4 bases from J, with 6 bases between. This CDR3 has 11 amino acids. In DNA, the CDR3 is TGTGCCAGCACCCTTTCAGATACGCAGTATTTT. Amino acid sequence: CASTLSDTQYF.

The chain recombines TRBV2 with TRBJ1-6; the D is unclear. Trimming shortened V by 6 bases and J by 2 bases, and 11 bases separated the two germline ends. Germline-derived CDR1 and CDR2 are SNHLY and FYNNEI. This CDR3 comprises 15 residues. CDR3 loop: CASSGRGPYNSPLHF. The CDR3 DNA is TGTGCCAGCAGCGGACGAGGGCCCTATAATTCACCCCTCCACTTT.

This clonotype appeared many times. The chain uses TRBV7-9 and TRBJ1-4; possibly TRBD1 for D (5 bases). Looked up from germline, CDR1 is SEHNR and CDR2 is FQNEAQ (reference sequence). CDR3 length equals 16 residues. V was trimmed by 6 bases and J by 0 bases, leaving 14 bases between them. The CDR3 here is CASSYDSVATNEKLFF. The CDR3 coding sequence is TGTGCCAGCAGTTACGACAGCGTGGCAACTAATGAAAAACTGTTTTTT.

This clonotype was observed at least ten times. V gene TRBV20-1 combines with J gene TRBJ2-2, with 11 bases lining up with TRBD1. From germline, CDR1 is DFQATT and CDR2 SNEGSKA (reference sequence). V lost 3 bases, J lost 8 bases, and 2 bases stayed unmatched. This CDR3 is built from 13 residues. This chain's CDR3 is CSARDRGQGELFF. In nucleotides, the CDR3 is TGCAGTGCTAGGGACAGGGGGCAAGGGGAGCTGTTTTTT.

This chain connects TRBV5-1 to TRBJ2-1; D is possibly TRBD1 (6 bases). The CDR3 is 13 residues long. Trimming removed 6 bases from V and 13 bases from J, with 20 bases in between. Germline V gene data show CDR1 as SGHRS and CDR2 as YFSETQ. The CDR3: CASNQLNRDKQFF. The CDR3 bases are TGCGCCAGCAATCAATTAAACCGGGACAAACAGTTCTTC.

The DNA of the CDR3 is TGTGCCAGCAGCCCCACTAGCGGAGACAATGAGCAGTTCTTC. This encodes CASSPTSGDNEQFF. V usage is TRBV9 and J usage is TRBJ2-1, with TRBD2 matching over 8 bases. The CDR3 consists of 14 residues. Germline loops: CDR1 SGDLS, CDR2 YYNGEE. V trimming: 4 bases; J trimming: 5 bases; junction bases outside the gene matches: 5.

This clonotype has more than one count but fewer than ten. The chain links TRBV9 to TRBJ2-1; the D gene could be TRBD1 or TRBD2 (5 bases each). This CDR3 contains 15 residues. Trimming stripped 4 bases from V and 0 bases from J, with 11 bases between. From germline, CDR1 is SGDLS and CDR2 YYNGEE. The CDR3 DNA follows: TGTGCCAGCAGCCCCCCGGGGCCCTCCTACAATGAGCAGTTCTTC. It codes for CASSPPGPSYNEQFF.

There are many counts of this clonotype. The chain employs TRBV10-3 and TRBJ2-7; 9 nucleotides agree with TRBD1. The germline V gene encodes CDR1 ENHRY and CDR2 SYGVKD. V gave up 6 bases and J gave up 0 bases; unmatched junction bases: 6. This CDR3 spans 15 amino acids. CDR3 in DNA: TGTGCCATCAGATCACCGGGACAGGGCTCCTACGAGCAGTACTTC. Translation gives CAIRSPGQGSYEQYF.

In this sample, this clonotype turned up a few times. The gene calls are TRBV20-1 and TRBJ1-6; possibly TRBD1 for D (6 bases). This CDR3 is built from 16 residues. Trimming cost V 5 bases and J 5 bases, with 19 bases left between them. CDR1 and CDR2 (germline): DFQATT, SNEGSKA (reference sequence). CDR3 residues: CSAQRGSQGNNSPLHF. CDR3 DNA sequence: TGCAGTGCTCAAAGGGGGTCCCAGGGGAATAATTCACCCCTCCACTTT.

The chain couples TRBV28 to TRBJ1-6; 7 bases are a match to TRBD1. In germline, CDR1 is MDHEN, CDR2 SYDVKM. J lost 6 bases, V lost 2 bases, and 10 bases had no gene match. CDR3 length equals 17 residues. CDR3 sequence: CASSLSAPGQPNSPLHF. CDR3 nucleotide sequence: TGTGCCAGCAGTTTAAGCGCCCCGGGACAGCCTAATTCACCCCTCCACTTT.

This clonotype was seen a few times. The chain carries TRBV9 and TRBJ2-3; no clear D. CDR3 length equals 15 residues. CDR1 and CDR2 (germline): SGDLS, YYNGEE. V lost 2 bases and J 2 bases, leaving 12 bases between the germline ends. The CDR3 coding sequence is TGTGCCAGCAGCGTTGATGGGCTTACCACAGATACGCAGTATTTT. Protein: CASSVDGLTTDTQYF.

The DNA for the CDR3 is TGTGCCAGCAGAGAATCGGGAGATACGCAGTATTTT. It yields the protein CASRESGDTQYF. The J gene is TRBJ2-3, the V gene TRBV11-1; no definite D call. Per germline, CDR1 SGHAT and CDR2 FQDESV (reference sequence). The V end lost 6 bases, the J end lost 5 bases, and 9 bases lay between the germline ends. CDR3 length: 12 residues.

This chain links TRBV29-1 with TRBJ2-5; D gene uncertain. From germline, CDR1 is SQVTM and CDR2 ANQGSEA. The length of the CDR3 is 13 residues. Trimming took 5 bases from V and 3 from J, leaving 13 bases between them. The CDR3 sequence is CSVMGPKEETQYF. DNA for the CDR3: TGCAGCGTTATGGGTCCTAAAGAAGAGACCCAGTACTTC. Full variable domain (rest looked up from reference TRBV29-1 and TRBJ2-5): SAVISQKPSRDICQRGTSLTIQCQVDSQVTMMFWYRQQPGQSLTLIATANQGSEATYESGFVIDKFPISRPNLTFSTLTVSNMSPEDSSIYLCSVMGPKEETQYFGPGTRLLVL.

This clonotype was seen a handful of times. The V and J genes are TRBV11-2 and TRBJ2-2, with D perhaps TRBD1 or TRBD2 (6 bases each). CDR1 SGHAT and CDR2 FQNNGV come from the germline V gene. The CDR3 runs to 17 residues. Trimming removed 5 bases at V and 0 bases at J, with 16 bases between. This chain's CDR3 is CASSPLGAGPNTGELFF. CDR3 sequence (DNA): TGTGCCAGCAGCCCCCTGGGGGCGGGGCCGAACACCGGGGAGCTGTTTTTT.

The chain carries TRBV30 and TRBJ1-4, with D unresolved. The V gene's germline CDR1 is GTSNPN and CDR2 SVGIG (reference sequence). The CDR3 sequence is 17 residues long. V was cut by 2 bases and J by 0 bases, with 16 bases left in between. The CDR3 sequence is CAWSPRGGYSTNEKLFF. The CDR3 bases are TGTGCCTGGAGTCCCCGGGGAGGCTACTCAACTAATGAAAAACTGTTTTTT.

This clonotype was counted between two and nine times. V gene TRBV29-1 combines with J gene TRBJ2-7; perhaps D is TRBD1 or TRBD2 (6 bases each). Deletions cut 2 bases from V and 9 bases from J, with 26 bases between. This CDR3 is 16 amino acids long. Germline V gene lookup returns CDR1 SQVTM and CDR2 ANQGSEA. The CDR3 DNA sequence: TGCAGCGTTGAAAAGGGGGGAGCTCACCCATCCTGCGGGCAGTACTTC. Residues: CSVEKGGAHPSCGQYF.

This clonotype was seen a handful of times. The rearrangement uses TRBV13 and TRBJ2-1; 8 bases align to TRBD2. V lost 0 bases to trimming and J lost 9 bases; unmatched junction nucleotides: 7. This CDR3 contains 15 residues. In germline, CDR1 is PRHDT, CDR2 FYEKMQ (reference sequence). Here the CDR3 DNA reads TGTGCCAGCAGCTTAGGGGGACTAGTCGGTTCTGAGCAGTTCTTC. Amino acids: CASSLGGLVGSEQFF. The entire variable domain, with the rest obtained from reference TRBV13 and TRBJ2-1, is as follows: AAGVIQSPRHLIKEKRETATLKCYPIPRHDTVYWYQQGPGQDPQFLISFYEKMQSDKGSIPDRFSAQQFSDYHSELNMSSLELGDSALYFCASSLGGLVGSEQFFGPGTRLTVL.

This clonotype was found a few times. The J gene is TRBJ1-5, the V gene TRBV28; possibly TRBD1 for D (5 bases). This CDR3 has 15 residues. Germline values: CDR1 MDHEN, CDR2 SYDVKM. Trimming left V 4 bases short and J 6 bases short, with 16 bases between. CDR3 residues: CASSSPGGGGQPQHF. The CDR3 nucleotides are TGTGCCAGCAGTTCGCCCGGGGGGGGTGGTCAGCCCCAGCATTTT.

This clonotype was recorded a few times. The chain joins TRBV6-6 to TRBJ2-3; tentatively, D is TRBD2 (5 bases). Germline V CDR1 and CDR2: MNHNY, SVGAGI (reference sequence). CDR3 size: 13 residues. V was pared by 7 bases and J by 7 bases, with 15 bases between. The CDR3 DNA reads TGTGCCAGCATCGCAGGTTTCGGGAATACGCAGTATTTT. As protein: CASIAGFGNTQYF.

This clonotype has just a few counts. The gene calls are TRBV19 and TRBJ2-3; possible D gene TRBD2, 6 bases. Per the germline V gene, CDR1 is LNHDA and CDR2 is SQIVND (reference sequence). V gave up 3 bases and J gave up 6 bases, with 13 bases separating them. This CDR3 spans 14 amino acids. CDR3 protein: CASSIGNREDTQYF. DNA for the CDR3: TGTGCCAGTAGTATTGGGAACCGGGAGGATACGCAGTATTTT.

This clonotype was seen a few times. The chain links TRBV3-1 to TRBJ2-7, with D uncertain. The CDR3 is 12 amino acids. The V gene's germline CDR1 is LGHDT and CDR2 YNNKEL (reference sequence). The V end lost 2 bases, the J end lost 3 bases, and 5 bases lay between the germline ends. CDR3 protein: CASSQWGYEQYF. In nucleotides, the CDR3 is TGTGCCAGCAGCCAATGGGGCTACGAGCAGTACTTC.